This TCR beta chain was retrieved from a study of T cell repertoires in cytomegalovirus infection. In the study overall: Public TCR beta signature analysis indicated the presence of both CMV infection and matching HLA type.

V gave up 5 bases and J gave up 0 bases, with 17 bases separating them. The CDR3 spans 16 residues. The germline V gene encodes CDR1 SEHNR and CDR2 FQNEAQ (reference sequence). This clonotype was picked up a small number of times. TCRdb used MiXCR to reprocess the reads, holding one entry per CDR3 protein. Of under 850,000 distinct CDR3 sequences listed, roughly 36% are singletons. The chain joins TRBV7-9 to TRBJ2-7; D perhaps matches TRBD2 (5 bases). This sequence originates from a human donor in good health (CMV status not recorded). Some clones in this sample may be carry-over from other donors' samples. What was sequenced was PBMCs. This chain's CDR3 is CASSPPGPGSSYEQYF. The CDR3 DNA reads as TGTGCCAGCAGCCCTCCCGGCCCGGGAAGCTCCTACGAGCAGTACTTC.